What follows is one T cell receptor beta chain and its context. This entry belongs to a study of PD-1 blockade in classical Hodgkin lymphoma. The table came from immunoSEQ multiplex PCR; TCRdb's copy has only in-frame clones and leaves some out. The table lists roughly 30,000 clones, over 75% of them singletons, with approximately 0.62% in the top ten. Specified time point: cycle 4 day 1 (C4D1), after around six weeks of nivolumab. Exposure to brentuximab vedotin varied, and each patient had relapsed following autologous stem cell transplantation. Magnetic depletion of unwanted cells isolated CD4+ T cells from thawed PBMCs. The source material was CD4+ T cells from blood, sampled before the fourth cycle of nivolumab. The clonotype was recovered from a human donor with classical Hodgkin lymphoma.

CDR3 sequence reads: CASSPILRTGELFF. DNA for the CDR3: TGTGCCAGCAGCCCAATACTAAGGACCGGGGAGCTGTTTTTT. This sequence joins TRBV7-9 and TRBJ2-2; D is unclear. The length of the CDR3 is 14 residues. Germline V gene data show CDR1 as SEHNR and CDR2 as FQNEAQ (reference sequence). Trimming left V 5 bases short and J 5 bases short, with 12 bases between. The complete variable domain, with remaining parts taken from reference TRBV7-9 and TRBJ2-2, reads DTGVSQNPRHKITKRGQNVTFRCDPISEHNRLYWYRQTLGQGPEFLTYFQNEAQLEKSRLLSDRFSAERPKGSFSTLEIQRTEQGDSAMYLCASSPILRTGELFFGEGSRLTVL.